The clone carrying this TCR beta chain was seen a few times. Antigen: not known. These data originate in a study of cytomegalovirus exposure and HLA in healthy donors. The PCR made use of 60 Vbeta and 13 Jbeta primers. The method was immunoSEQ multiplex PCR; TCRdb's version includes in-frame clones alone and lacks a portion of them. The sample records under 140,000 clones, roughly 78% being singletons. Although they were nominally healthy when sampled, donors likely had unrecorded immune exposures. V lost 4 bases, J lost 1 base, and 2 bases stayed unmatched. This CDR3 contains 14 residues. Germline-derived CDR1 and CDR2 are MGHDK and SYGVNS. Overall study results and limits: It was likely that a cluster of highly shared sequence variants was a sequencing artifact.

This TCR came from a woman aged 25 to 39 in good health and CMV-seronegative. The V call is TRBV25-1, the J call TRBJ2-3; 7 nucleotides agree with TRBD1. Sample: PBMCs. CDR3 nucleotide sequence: TGTGCCAGCAGTGTAACAGGGGGCACAGATACGCAGTATTTT. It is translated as CASSVTGGTDTQYF.